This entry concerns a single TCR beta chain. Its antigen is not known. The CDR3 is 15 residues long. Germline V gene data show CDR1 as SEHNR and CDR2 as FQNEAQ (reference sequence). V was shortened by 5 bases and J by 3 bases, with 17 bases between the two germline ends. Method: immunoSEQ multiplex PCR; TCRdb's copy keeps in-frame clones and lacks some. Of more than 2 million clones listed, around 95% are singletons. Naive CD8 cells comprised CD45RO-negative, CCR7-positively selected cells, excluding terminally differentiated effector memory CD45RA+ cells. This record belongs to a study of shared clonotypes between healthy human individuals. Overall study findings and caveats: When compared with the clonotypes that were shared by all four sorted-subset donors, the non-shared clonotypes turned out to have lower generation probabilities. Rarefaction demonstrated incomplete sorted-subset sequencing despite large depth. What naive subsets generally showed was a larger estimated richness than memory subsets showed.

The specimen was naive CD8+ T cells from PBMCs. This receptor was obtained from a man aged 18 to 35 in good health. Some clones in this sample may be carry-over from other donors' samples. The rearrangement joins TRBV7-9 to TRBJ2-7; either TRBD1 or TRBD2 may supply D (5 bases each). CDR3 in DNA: TGTGCCAGCAGCCTCATCGGGACGGCGGACTACGAGCAGTACTTC. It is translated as CASSLIGTADYEQYF.